This is a list of T cell receptor beta chains from one sample in a study of spatial heterogeneity in lung cancer. TCRdb reanalysed the 5' RACE reads using MiXCR and keeps one entry per CDR3 protein. The sample has around 9,800 distinct CDR3 sequences, over 6% seen once. The sequencing here drew on PBMCs, taken at surgery. Receptors originate from a male donor with early-stage non-small cell lung cancer. Each CDR3 is given with its conserved first and last residue. Fields, in order: V gene, J gene, D gene, clone size, CDR3 protein, CDR3 DNA. D genes are given only for firm matches. Rows give clone size only sometimes, using once, few, many, or a class for an expanded clone.

>TRBV10-3|TRBJ2-3|TRBD1|few
CAIGQGVPDTQYF
TGTGCCATCGGACAGGGGGTCCCAGATACGCAGTATTTT
>TRBV19|TRBJ2-7|TRBD1|few
CASSMGQGDNYEQYF
TGTGCCAGTAGTATGGGACAGGGCGACAACTACGAGCAGTACTTC
>TRBV7-2|TRBJ2-2|TRBD1|medium-sized
CASSRDRVNGELFF
TGTGCCAGCAGCCGTGACAGGGTCAACGGGGAGCTGTTTTTT
>TRBV5-6|TRBJ2-2|.|few
CASSLLDGNTGELFF
TGTGCCAGCAGCTTGCTGGACGGCAACACCGGGGAGCTGTTTTTT
>TRBV7-9|TRBJ2-3|.|few
CASSPSTDTQYF
TGTGCCAGCAGCCCCTCGACAGATACGCAGTATTTT
>TRBV19|TRBJ1-1|.|medium-sized
CASNLRGHSEAFF
TGTGCCAGTAATCTAAGGGGACACTCTGAAGCTTTCTTT
>TRBV29-1|TRBJ2-5|.|many
CSVEGRVQETQYF
TGCAGCGTTGAGGGGCGGGTCCAAGAGACCCAGTACTTC
>TRBV28|TRBJ2-7|.|many
CASSLGGGSYEQYF
TGTGCCAGCAGTTTGGGAGGGGGCTCCTACGAGCAGTACTTC
>TRBV29-1|TRBJ1-1|.|medium-sized
CSVVRLGEAFF
TGCAGCGTTGTACGACTGGGCGAAGCTTTCTTT
>TRBV28|TRBJ1-5|TRBD1|many
CASSFPTGGSNQPQHF
TGTGCCAGCAGTTTCCCGACAGGGGGGAGCAATCAGCCCCAGCATTTT
>TRBV29-1|TRBJ2-5|.|medium-sized
CSVDRVSNDGTQYF
TGCAGCGTTGACCGCGTGTCCAACGATGGGACCCAGTACTTC
>TRBV5-1|TRBJ2-2|TRBD2|few
CASSLGLAGASNTGELFF
TGCGCCAGCAGCTTGGGACTAGCGGGAGCCTCGAACACCGGGGAGCTGTTTTTT
>TRBV28|TRBJ2-3|TRBD1|.
CASKGAGTDTQYF
TGTGCCAGCAAGGGGGCCGGCACAGATACGCAGTATTTT
>TRBV6-5|TRBJ2-1|TRBD1|many
CASSRWTGANEQFF
TGTGCCAGCAGCCGCTGGACAGGGGCCAATGAGCAGTTCTTC
>TRBV12-2|TRBJ2-7|.|.
CASRLARRGEQYF
TGTGCAAGTCGCTTAGCGAGGAGGGGCGAGCAGTACTTC
>TRBV6-6|TRBJ2-7|TRBD1|few
CASSRGQGSYEQYF
TGTGCCAGCAGTAGGGGACAGGGTTCCTACGAGCAGTACTTC
>TRBV5-4|TRBJ2-2|.|.
CASSFGRQVNTGELFF
TGTGCCAGCAGCTTCGGCCGACAGGTTAACACCGGGGAGCTGTTTTTT
>TRBV28|TRBJ1-6|.|many
CASSLPYNSPLHF
TGTGCCAGCAGTTTGCCTTATAATTCACCCCTCCACTTT
>TRBV27|TRBJ1-5|.|many
CASSLRPNSNQPQHF
TGTGCCAGCAGTTTACGACCGAATAGCAATCAGCCCCAGCATTTT
>TRBV20-1|TRBJ2-1|.|many
CSAVDFLVDNEQFF
TGCAGTGCCGTAGACTTCTTGGTAGACAATGAGCAGTTCTTC
>TRBV6-2/TRBV6-3|TRBJ2-4|.|many
CASSGWSNRSNKNIQYF
TGTGCCAGCAGCGGATGGAGCAACCGGTCAAACAAAAACATTCAGTACTTC
>TRBV29-1|TRBJ1-2|.|few
CSVDRHYGYTF
TGCAGCGTTGACAGGCACTATGGCTACACCTTC
>TRBV5-4|TRBJ2-1|TRBD1|medium-sized
CASSLGIPGGNEQFF
TGTGCCAGCAGCTTAGGGATTCCAGGGGGCAATGAGCAGTTCTTC
>TRBV6-5|TRBJ1-6|TRBD1|many
CASSLDRPSSYNSPLHF
TGTGCCAGCAGTTTGGACAGGCCTAGCTCCTATAATTCACCCCTCCACTTT
>TRBV6-2/TRBV6-3|TRBJ2-3|.|many
CASSSSRGGTDTQYF
TGTGCCAGCAGTTCTTCCCGGGGAGGCACAGATACGCAGTATTTT
>TRBV15|TRBJ2-2|TRBD2|many
CATRRGGRAGTGELFF
TGTGCCACCCGCAGGGGCGGGAGGGCAGGCACCGGGGAGCTGTTTTTT
>TRBV20-1|TRBJ1-1|.|medium-sized
CSASPSHRNTEAFF
TGCAGTGCTAGTCCCTCTCACAGAAACACTGAAGCTTTCTTT
>TRBV2|TRBJ2-1|TRBD2|.
CASRSGSGYNEQFF
TGTGCCAGCAGAAGCGGGAGCGGTTACAATGAGCAGTTCTTC
>TRBV20-1|TRBJ2-4|TRBD2|many
CSAFLAGVNIQYF
TGCAGTGCTTTCTTAGCGGGAGTGAACATTCAGTACTTC
>TRBV5-1|TRBJ1-2|.|.
CASSLGNYGYTF
TGCGCCAGCAGCTTGGGTAACTATGGCTACACCTTC
>TRBV7-2|TRBJ2-3|.|many
CASSRPGVSTDTQYF
TGTGCCAGCAGCCGGCCGGGAGTTAGCACAGATACGCAGTATTTT
>TRBV12-3/TRBV12-4|TRBJ1-5|.|few
CASKSQGGNQPQHF
TGTGCCAGCAAGTCCCAGGGAGGCAATCAGCCCCAGCATTTT
>TRBV12-3/TRBV12-4|TRBJ2-1|TRBD1|many
CASSLGQGMNEQFF
TGTGCCAGCAGTTTAGGACAGGGTATGAATGAGCAGTTCTTC
>TRBV5-1|TRBJ1-1|.|medium-sized
CASRRAANTEAFF
TGCGCCAGCAGGCGGGCAGCGAACACTGAAGCTTTCTTT
>TRBV20-1|TRBJ2-7|TRBD2|many
CSALGTSRPYEQYF
TGCAGTGCGTTAGGGACTAGCCGACCCTACGAGCAGTACTTC
>TRBV7-6|TRBJ2-7|.|medium-sized
CASSPGLAYSYEQYF
TGTGCCAGCAGCCCAGGGTTAGCGTACTCCTACGAGCAGTACTTC
>TRBV2|TRBJ2-1|TRBD2|.
CASSARDRGAYNEQFF
TGTGCCAGCAGTGCACGGGACCGGGGGGCCTACAATGAGCAGTTCTTC
>TRBV28|TRBJ2-3|.|many
CASSPWGVHGDTQYF
TGTGCCAGCAGCCCCTGGGGGGTGCATGGAGATACGCAGTATTTT
>TRBV4-3|TRBJ1-5|.|many
CASSQGVSNQPQHF
TGCGCCAGCAGCCAAGGAGTTAGCAATCAGCCCCAGCATTTT
>TRBV7-9|TRBJ1-1|.|many
CASSLGPMNTEAFF
TGTGCCAGCAGCTTAGGGCCCATGAACACTGAAGCTTTCTTT
>TRBV18|TRBJ1-2|.|many
CASSPEQGTNYGYTF
TGTGCCAGCTCACCAGAGCAGGGGACTAACTATGGCTACACCTTC
>TRBV7-8|TRBJ2-1|.|few
CASSLSSTSHEQFF
TGTGCCAGCAGCTTGAGCTCCACTTCCCATGAGCAGTTCTTC
>TRBV4-1|TRBJ1-1|.|many
CASSQEAPGWNTEAFF
TGCGCCAGCAGCCAAGAAGCCCCGGGGTGGAACACTGAAGCTTTCTTT
>TRBV4-3|TRBJ1-1|.|many
CASSQSGQSGEAFF
TGCGCCAGCAGCCAATCAGGGCAGTCAGGGGAAGCTTTCTTT
>TRBV3-1|TRBJ2-1|TRBD1|.
CASSPGTGSSSYNEQFF
TGTGCCAGCAGCCCAGGGACAGGGTCGAGCTCCTACAATGAGCAGTTCTTC
>TRBV20-1|TRBJ2-3|.|many
CSARNPRQDTQYF
TGCAGTGCTAGGAACCCTAGGCAAGATACGCAGTATTTT
>TRBV7-2|TRBJ1-3|.|few
CASSAGQIASGNTIYF
TGTGCCAGCAGCGCCGGGCAGATCGCCTCTGGAAACACCATATATTTT
>TRBV24-1|TRBJ2-1|.|many
CATSESGSLYNEQFF
TGTGCCACCAGTGAAAGCGGGTCCCTCTACAATGAGCAGTTCTTC
>TRBV6-2/TRBV6-3|TRBJ2-4|.|.
CASSYRVNDQYF
TGTGCCAGCAGTTACAGGGTTAATGATCAGTACTTC
>TRBV28|TRBJ2-7|.|medium-sized
CASSSGQTYEQYF
TGTGCCAGCAGTTCCGGACAGACCTACGAGCAGTACTTC